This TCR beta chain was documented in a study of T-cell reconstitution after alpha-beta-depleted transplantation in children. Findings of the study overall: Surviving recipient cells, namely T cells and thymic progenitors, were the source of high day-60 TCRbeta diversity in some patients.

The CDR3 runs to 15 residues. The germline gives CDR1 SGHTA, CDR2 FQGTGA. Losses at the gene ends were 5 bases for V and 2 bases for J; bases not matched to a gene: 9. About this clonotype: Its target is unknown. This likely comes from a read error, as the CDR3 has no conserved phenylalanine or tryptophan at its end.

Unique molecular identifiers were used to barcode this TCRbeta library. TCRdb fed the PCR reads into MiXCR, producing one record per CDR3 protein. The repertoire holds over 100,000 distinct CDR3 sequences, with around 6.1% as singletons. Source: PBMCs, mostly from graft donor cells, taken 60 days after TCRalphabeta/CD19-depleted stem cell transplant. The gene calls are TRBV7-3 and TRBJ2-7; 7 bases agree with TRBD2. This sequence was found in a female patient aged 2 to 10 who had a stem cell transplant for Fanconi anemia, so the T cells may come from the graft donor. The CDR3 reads CASSPLGGSPYEQYC. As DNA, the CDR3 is TGTGCCAGCAGCCCACTGGGGGGGTCTCCCTACGAGCAGTACTGC.